This T cell receptor beta chain was recovered during a study of CD8 T cells in Susac syndrome. The CDR3 length is 13 residues. Between the trimmed V and J ends, which lost 6 bases and 4 bases, there was a span of 11 bases. The germline V gene encodes CDR1 MGHDK and CDR2 SYGVNS. Reverse transcription used about 0.45 to 1 ug RNA and random hexamers. One entry per CDR3 protein, called by TCRdb with MiXCR from the immunoSEQ multiplex PCR reads. The sample includes around 170,000 distinct CDR3 sequences, approximately 96% of them seen just once. The sequenced sample consisted of CD4+ T cells from PBMCs. This chain connects TRBV25-1 to TRBJ2-3; no definite D call. The receptor was isolated from a human donor with Susac syndrome. The CDR3 region is CASRAHKADTQYF. As DNA, the CDR3 is TGTGCCAGCAGAGCTCACAAGGCAGATACGCAGTATTTT.